The next 5 T cell receptor beta chains were all read from a single sample in a study of blood T cell repertoires in COVID-19. TCRdb's copy holds only in-frame clones and misses some; the assay was immunoSEQ multiplex PCR. The table has a few hundred thousand clones, 86% seen once. Sequenced material: peripheral blood. The receptors were sampled from a woman in her twenties or thirties with active or convalescent COVID-19.

J is TRBJ1-5 and V is TRBV28; 11 positions match TRBD1. There are 14 residues in the CDR3. The junction had 3 bases not matched to a gene; V was cut back by 7 bases and J by 4 bases. Germline CDR1 and CDR2: MDHEN and SYDVKM. CDR3 region: CASMDRGLNQPQHF. CDR3 sequence (DNA): TGTGCCAGCATGGACAGGGGGCTTAATCAGCCCCAGCATTTT.

The chain uses TRBV12-3 or TRBV12-4 and TRBJ1-4; tentatively, D is TRBD1 (6 bases). V lost 3 bases and J 10 bases, leaving 9 bases between the germline ends. The CDR3 spans 12 residues. The CDR3 DNA sequence: TGTGCCAGCAGTTTGAGGGGGGGAAAACTGTTTTTT. Encoded protein: CASSLRGGKLFF.

V gene TRBV7-2 combines with J gene TRBJ2-7; possible D gene TRBD1, 6 bases. V was clipped by 1 base and J by 2 bases, with 9 bases between them. This CDR3 contains 14 residues. Germline V gene sequence: CDR1 SGHTA, CDR2 FQGNSA. The CDR3 region is CASSLVGAPYEQYF. CDR3 coding DNA: TGTGCCAGCAGCTTAGTGGGGGCTCCCTACGAGCAGTACTTC.

This clone has more than one count but fewer than ten. The chain recombines TRBV3-1 (or the pseudogene TRBV3-2) with TRBJ1-2; 7 bases are shared with TRBD1. CDR3 length: 14 residues. Losses at the gene ends were 4 bases for V and 8 bases for J; bases not matched to a gene: 10. Per the germline V gene, CDR1 is LGHDT and CDR2 is YNNKEL (reference sequence). CDR3 in amino acids: CASSLYSGGGGYTF. CDR3 coding DNA: TGTGCCAGCAGCCTGTACTCAGGGGGTGGCGGCTACACCTTC.

The V call is TRBV3-1 (or the pseudogene TRBV3-2), the J call TRBJ2-7; TRBD1 is a possible D gene (6 bases). Germline V gene sequence: CDR1 LGHDT, CDR2 YNNKEL (reference sequence). The germline V and J ends were trimmed by 4 bases and 4 bases, with 14 bases remaining between them. This CDR3 comprises 14 residues. The CDR3 here is CASSPGTYNYEQYF. CDR3 in DNA: TGTGCCAGCAGCCCGGGGACATACAATTACGAGCAGTACTTC.